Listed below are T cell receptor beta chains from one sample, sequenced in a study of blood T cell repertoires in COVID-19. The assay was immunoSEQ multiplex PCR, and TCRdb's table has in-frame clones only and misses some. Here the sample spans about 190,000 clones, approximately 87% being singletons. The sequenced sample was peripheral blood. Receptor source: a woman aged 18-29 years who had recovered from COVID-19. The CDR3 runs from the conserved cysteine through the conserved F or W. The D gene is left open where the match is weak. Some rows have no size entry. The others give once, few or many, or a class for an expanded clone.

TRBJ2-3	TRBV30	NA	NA	CASLVSTDTQYF	TGTGCCTCCTTAGTTTCAACAGATACGCAGTATTTT
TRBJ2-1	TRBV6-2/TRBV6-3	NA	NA	CASSYLTGQTYNEQFF	TGTGCCAGCAGTTACCTAACAGGGCAGACCTACAATGAGCAGTTCTTC
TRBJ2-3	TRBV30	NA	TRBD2	CAWSTGTSGRRNTQYF	TGTGCCTGGAGTACAGGGACTAGCGGGAGAAGAAATACGCAGTATTTT
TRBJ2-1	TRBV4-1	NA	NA	CASSHANLRSSYNEQFF	TGCGCCAGCAGCCATGCAAACTTAAGGAGCTCCTACAATGAGCAGTTCTTC
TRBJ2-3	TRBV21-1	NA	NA	CASSARGTLGRDTQYF	TGTGCCAGCAGCGCCCGAGGGACCCTGGGGAGGGATACGCAGTATTTT
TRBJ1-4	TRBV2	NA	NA	CASSEAGGLGEKLFF	TGTGCCAGCAGTGAAGCAGGAGGGTTAGGGGAAAAACTGTTTTTT
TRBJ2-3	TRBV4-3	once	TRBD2	CASSQETGTSSTDTQYF	TGCGCCAGCAGCCAAGAAACCGGGACTAGCAGCACAGATACGCAGTATTTT
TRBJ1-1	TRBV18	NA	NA	CASSPLQGTAFF	TGTGCCAGCTCACCACTACAGGGAACGGCTTTCTTT
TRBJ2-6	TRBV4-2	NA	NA	CASSQDSGAGANVLTF	TGTGCCAGCAGCCAAGATTCGGGGGCTGGGGCCAACGTCCTGACTTTC
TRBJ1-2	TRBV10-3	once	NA	CAISESTVYGYTF	TGTGCCATCAGTGAGTCGACAGTTTATGGCTACACCTTC
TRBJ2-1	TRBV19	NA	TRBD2	CASSISLAGQRYEQFF	TGTGCCAGTAGTATCTCCCTAGCGGGACAGAGATATGAGCAGTTCTTC
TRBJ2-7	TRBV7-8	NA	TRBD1	CASSLVGTGGAGEQYF	TGTGCCAGCAGCTTAGTGGGGACAGGGGGCGCGGGGGAGCAGTACTTC
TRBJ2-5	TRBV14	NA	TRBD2	CASSHWTSGREETQYF	TGTGCCAGCAGCCACTGGACTAGCGGGAGGGAAGAGACCCAGTACTTC
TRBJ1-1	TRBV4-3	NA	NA	CASSQDRVSDLPTEAFF	TGCGCCAGCAGCCAAGATCGTGTCAGCGACCTCCCGACTGAAGCTTTCTTT
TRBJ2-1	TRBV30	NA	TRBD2	CAWRRLAGGPVNEQFF	TGTGCCTGGAGGCGACTAGCGGGAGGGCCCGTAAATGAGCAGTTCTTC
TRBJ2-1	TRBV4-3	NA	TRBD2	CASSRRPGTSGYNEQFF	TGCGCCAGCAGCCGCCGACCAGGGACTAGCGGTTACAATGAGCAGTTCTTC
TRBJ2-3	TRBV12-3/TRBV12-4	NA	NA	CASSFSLDTQYF	TGTGCCAGCAGTTTTTCCCTTGATACGCAGTATTTT
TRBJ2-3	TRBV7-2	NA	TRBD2	CASSLTSGNTDTQYF	TGTGCCAGCAGCTTGACTAGCGGAAACACAGATACGCAGTATTTT
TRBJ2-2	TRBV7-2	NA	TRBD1	CASSLQGAATGELFF	TGTGCCAGCAGCTTACAGGGGGCCGCCACCGGGGAGCTGTTTTTT
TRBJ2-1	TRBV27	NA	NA	CASSLFTGGQYNEQFF	TGTGCCAGCAGTTTATTTACGGGAGGACAGTACAATGAGCAGTTCTTC
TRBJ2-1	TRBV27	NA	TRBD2	CASTPGVAGHYNEQFF	TGTGCCAGCACCCCCGGGGTAGCGGGGCACTACAATGAGCAGTTCTTC
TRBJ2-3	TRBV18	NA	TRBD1	CASSPGQVNTDTQYF	TGTGCCAGCTCACCGGGACAGGTGAACACAGATACGCAGTATTTT
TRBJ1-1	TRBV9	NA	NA	CASSVALMNTEAFF	TGTGCCAGCAGCGTAGCACTGATGAACACTGAAGCTTTCTTT
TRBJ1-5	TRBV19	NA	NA	CASSIAPGSNQPQHF	TGTGCCAGTAGTATAGCTCCAGGTAGCAATCAGCCCCAGCATTTT
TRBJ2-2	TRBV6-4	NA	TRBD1	CASSRQGDTTGELFF	TGTGCCAGCAGTAGGCAGGGGGATACCACCGGGGAGCTGTTTTTT
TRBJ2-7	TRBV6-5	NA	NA	CASRAGLLEVGQYF	TGTGCCAGCAGGGCGGGACTGTTAGAGGTGGGGCAGTACTTC
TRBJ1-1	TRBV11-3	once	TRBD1	CASSSTLGQPNTEAFF	TGTGCCAGCAGCTCGACCCTGGGACAGCCGAACACTGAAGCTTTCTTT
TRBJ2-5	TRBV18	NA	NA	CASSPIWRKSEETQYF	TGTGCCAGCTCACCAATCTGGCGGAAGAGCGAAGAGACCCAGTACTTC
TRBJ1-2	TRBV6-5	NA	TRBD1	CASSYSSTGGGYTF	TGTGCCAGCAGTTACTCATCTACAGGGGGCGGCTACACCTTC
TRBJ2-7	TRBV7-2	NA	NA	CASSSPGAYEQYF	TGTGCCAGCAGCTCACCCGGGGCCTACGAGCAGTACTTC
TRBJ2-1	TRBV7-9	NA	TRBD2	CASSPGLGRSYNEQFF	TGTGCCAGCAGCCCCGGACTAGGAAGGTCCTACAATGAGCAGTTCTTC
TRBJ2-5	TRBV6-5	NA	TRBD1	CASSHRDRGLETQYF	TGTGCCAGCAGTCACCGGGACAGGGGGCTGGAGACCCAGTACTTC
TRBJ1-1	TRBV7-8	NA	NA	CASSLGEVPMNTEAFF	TGTGCCAGCAGCTTAGGGGAGGTCCCGATGAACACTGAAGCTTTCTTT
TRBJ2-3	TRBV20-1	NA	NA	CSASLGGVLRWKDTQYF	TGCAGTGCTAGTTTAGGAGGGGTCCTTAGGTGGAAAGATACGCAGTATTTT
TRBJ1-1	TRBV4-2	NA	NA	CASSPAGLPGTEAFF	TGTGCCAGCAGCCCGGCGGGACTCCCGGGCACTGAAGCTTTCTTT
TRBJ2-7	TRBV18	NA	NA	CASSPRRDSYEQYF	TGTGCCAGCTCACCACGACGGGATTCCTACGAGCAGTACTTC
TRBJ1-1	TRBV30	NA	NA	CAWSPTLREAFF	TGTGCCTGGAGCCCCACGCTCAGGGAAGCTTTCTTT
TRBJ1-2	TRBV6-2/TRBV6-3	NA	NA	CASSYSRQTLDYGYTF	TGTGCCAGCAGTTACTCGAGGCAGACGCTGGACTATGGCTACACCTTC
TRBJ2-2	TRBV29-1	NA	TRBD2	CSVALAGVGGELFF	TGCAGCGTTGCGCTAGCGGGAGTCGGTGGGGAGCTGTTTTTT
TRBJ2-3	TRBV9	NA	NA	CASGRRGSDTQYF	TGTGCCAGCGGCAGAAGGGGGTCGGATACGCAGTATTTT
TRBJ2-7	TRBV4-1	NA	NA	CASSQVDSAYEQYF	TGCGCCAGCAGCCAAGTTGATTCAGCCTACGAGCAGTACTTC
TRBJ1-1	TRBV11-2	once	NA	CASSPRGGTEAFF	TGTGCCAGCAGCCCCAGGGGTGGCACTGAAGCTTTCTTT
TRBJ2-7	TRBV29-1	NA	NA	CSVGGVRSEYF	TGCAGCGTTGGGGGGGTGCGGTCGGAGTACTTC
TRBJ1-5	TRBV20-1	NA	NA	CSAARGQPQHF	TGCAGTGCGGCCCGGGGTCAGCCCCAGCATTTT
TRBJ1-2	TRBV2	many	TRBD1	CASKEGASGYTF	TGTGCCAGCAAGGAGGGGGCCTCTGGCTACACCTTC
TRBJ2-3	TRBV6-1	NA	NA	CASSEIAGGTDTQYF	TGTGCCAGCAGTGAAATTGCAGGGGGGACGGATACGCAGTATTTT
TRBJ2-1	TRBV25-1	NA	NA	CASLSGFSYNEQFF	TGTGCCAGCTTAAGCGGGTTCTCCTACAATGAGCAGTTCTTC
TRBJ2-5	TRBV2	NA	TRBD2	CASSEAGLAGQETQYF	TGTGCCAGCAGTGAAGCGGGCCTAGCGGGCCAAGAGACCCAGTACTTC
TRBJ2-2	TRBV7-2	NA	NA	CASSLGGLPGELFF	TGTGCCAGCAGCTTAGGCGGTTTACCCGGGGAGCTGTTTTTT
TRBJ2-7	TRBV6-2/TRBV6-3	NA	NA	CASSYSASSYEQYF	TGTGCCAGCAGTTACTCAGCGAGCTCCTACGAGCAGTACTTC
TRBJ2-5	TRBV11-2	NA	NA	CASSYSQETQYF	TGTGCCAGCAGCTATTCACAAGAGACCCAGTACTTC
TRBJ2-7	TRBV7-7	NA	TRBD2	CASSTREGSEQYF	TGTGCCAGCAGCACCAGGGAGGGCAGCGAGCAGTACTTC
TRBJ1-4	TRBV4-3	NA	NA	CASSQEGLGGEKLFF	TGCGCCAGCAGCCAAGAAGGATTGGGGGGTGAAAAACTGTTTTTT
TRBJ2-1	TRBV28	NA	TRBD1	CASSLFQGAQRRTYNEQFF	TGTGCCAGCAGTTTATTCCAGGGGGCTCAACGGAGGACCTACAATGAGCAGTTCTTC
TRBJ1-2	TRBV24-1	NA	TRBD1	CATSDWDSYYGYTF	TGTGCCACCAGTGATTGGGACAGCTACTATGGCTACACCTTC
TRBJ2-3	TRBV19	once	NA	CATQTTLLASGDTQYF	TGTGCCACCCAAACAACTTTACTCGCGTCGGGAGATACGCAGTATTTT
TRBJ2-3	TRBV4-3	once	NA	CASSHGSALADTQYF	TGCGCCAGCAGCCACGGGTCAGCCCTGGCAGATACGCAGTATTTT